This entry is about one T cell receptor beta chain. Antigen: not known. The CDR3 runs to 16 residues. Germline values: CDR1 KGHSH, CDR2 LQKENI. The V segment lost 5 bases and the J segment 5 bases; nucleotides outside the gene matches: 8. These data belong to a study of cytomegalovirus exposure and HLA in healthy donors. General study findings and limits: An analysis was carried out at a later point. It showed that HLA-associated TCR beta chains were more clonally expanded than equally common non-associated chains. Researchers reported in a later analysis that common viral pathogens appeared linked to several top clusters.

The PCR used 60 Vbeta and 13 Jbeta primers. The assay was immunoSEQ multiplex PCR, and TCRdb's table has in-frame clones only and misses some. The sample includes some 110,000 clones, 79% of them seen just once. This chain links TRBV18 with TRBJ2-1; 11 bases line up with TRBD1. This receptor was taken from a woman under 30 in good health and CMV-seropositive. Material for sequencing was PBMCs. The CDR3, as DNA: TGTGCCAGCTCAAGGGGACAGGGGGTTCAGGACAATGAGCAGTTCTTC. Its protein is CASSRGQGVQDNEQFF.